The 19 T cell receptor beta chains reported below all come from one sample, sequenced in a study of cytomegalovirus exposure and HLA in healthy donors. The PCR contained 60 Vbeta and 13 Jbeta primers. Only in-frame clones appear in the TCRdb table, and some are missing; sequencing was by immunoSEQ multiplex PCR. Here the sample spans about 130,000 clones, approximately 80% being singletons. Sequencing was carried out using PBMCs. Source of these receptors: a man in his forties in good health and CMV-seronegative.

V gene TRBV7-8 combines with J gene TRBJ1-6; D not certain. Germline V CDR1 and CDR2: SGHVS, FQNEAQ. This CDR3 spans 15 amino acids. V lost 5 bases, J lost 5 bases, and 13 bases lay in between. CDR3: CASSPGDANNSPLHF. CDR3 sequence (DNA): TGTGCCAGCAGCCCGGGTGACGCTAATAATTCACCCCTCCACTTT.

V gene TRBV28 combines with J gene TRBJ1-5; a weak D match, TRBD1 (6 bases). Deletions cut 3 bases from V and 11 bases from J, with 17 bases between. CDR1 and CDR2 (germline): MDHEN, SYDVKM. There are 14 residues in the CDR3. The CDR3: CASSLGTSAKTQHF. In DNA, the CDR3 is TGTGCCAGCAGTTTGGGGACATCCGCCAAGACCCAGCATTTT. Combining the CDR3 with reference TRBV28 and TRBJ1-5 gives the whole variable domain DVKVTQSSRYLVKRTGEKVFLECVQDMDHENMFWYRQDPGLGLRLIYFSYDVKMKEKGDIPEGYSVSREKKERFSLILESASTNQTSMYLCASSLGTSAKTQHFGDGTRLSIL.

This clone was seen only once. The rearrangement joins TRBV7-3 to TRBJ2-7; 8 bases line up with TRBD2. Per germline, CDR1 SGHTA and CDR2 FQGTGA. The CDR3 has 16 residues. Trimming cost V 2 bases and J 1 base; bases outside gene matches: 7. The CDR3 DNA reads as TGTGCCAGCAGCTTAGAGCCCGGACTAGCTTCCTACGAGCAGTACTTC. Translated, it gives CASSLEPGLASYEQYF.

The gene calls are TRBV19 and TRBJ1-2; possible D gene TRBD1, 6 bases. CDR3 size: 13 residues. Germline CDR1 is LNHDA and CDR2 is SQIVND (reference sequence). V lost 6 bases and J 6 bases, leaving 14 bases between the germline ends. The CDR3 loop reads CASSRTARDGYTF. CDR3 sequence (DNA): TGTGCCAGTAGCCGGACAGCCAGGGATGGCTACACCTTC.

This chain joins TRBV27 and TRBJ2-1, with 9 bases aligning to TRBD2. Germline V lookup: CDR1 MNHEY, CDR2 SMNVEV (reference sequence). Trimming removed 8 bases from V and 5 bases from J; junction bases left unmatched: 7. CDR3 length: 14 residues. The CDR3 sequence: CASAWTSADNEQFF. CDR3 bases: TGTGCCAGCGCCTGGACTAGCGCAGACAATGAGCAGTTCTTC.

The chain couples TRBV7-3 to TRBJ2-3; D might be TRBD1 (6 bases). V lost 4 bases and J 6 bases, leaving 11 bases between the germline ends. The CDR3 is 13 residues long. Per germline, CDR1 SGHTA and CDR2 FQGTGA. CDR3 region: CASSSTTGDTQYF. The DNA for the CDR3 is TGTGCCAGCAGCTCAACTACAGGGGATACGCAGTATTTT.

V usage is TRBV2 and J usage is TRBJ1-1, with 9 bases matching TRBD1. Trimming took 6 bases from V and 1 from J; bases not matched to a gene: 3. Germline CDR1 reads SNHLY; CDR2 reads FYNNEI. This CDR3 region has 14 residues. The CDR3 DNA reads TGTGCCAGCAGACCGGGACAGGGGAACACTGAAGCTTTCTTT. The encoded protein is CASRPGQGNTEAFF.

A note on this clone: Other DNA variants within this sample encode the same CDR3. The rearrangement joins TRBV9 to TRBJ2-5, with 12 bases aligning to TRBD2. The ends lost 3 bases at V and 4 bases at J; junction bases unmatched: 1. This CDR3 comprises 14 residues. Germline V lookup: CDR1 SGDLS, CDR2 YYNGEE. DNA for the CDR3: TGTGCCAGCAGCGCGGGACTAGCGGGAGAGACCCAGTACTTC. Translating gives CASSAGLAGETQYF.

Here the CDR3 reads CASSLALSPSQETQYF. The CDR3, as DNA: TGTGCCAGCAGCTTAGCTCTAAGTCCGTCCCAAGAGACCCAGTACTTC. The V gene is TRBV11-2, the J gene TRBJ2-5; the D is unclear. The V end was cut by 1 base, the J end by 1 base, with 13 bases between. Germline V gene data show CDR1 as SGHAT and CDR2 as FQNNGV. CDR3 length: 16 amino acids.

This rearrangement joins TRBV30 to TRBJ2-2, with D maybe TRBD2 (7 bases). V was clipped by 3 bases and J by 6 bases, with 17 bases between them. CDR1 GTSNPN and CDR2 SVGIG come from the germline V gene (reference sequence). The CDR3 sequence is 15 residues long. CDR3 nucleotide sequence: TGTGCCTGGAGGAGGGGGGGGCTTGTATCCGGGGAGCTGTTTTTT. Its translation: CAWRRGGLVSGELFF. Supplemented by reference TRBV30 and TRBJ2-2, the full variable domain reads SQTIHQWPATLVQPVGSPLSLECTVEGTSNPNLYWYRQAAGRGLQLLFYSVGIGQISSEVPQNLSASRPQDRQFILSSKKLLLSDSGFYLCAWRRGGLVSGELFFGEGSRLTVL.

The gene calls are TRBV6-1 and TRBJ1-2; D remains ambiguous. V lost 1 base and J lost 1, with 4 bases in between. Germline values: CDR1 MNHNS, CDR2 SASEGT. The CDR3 runs to 13 residues. This CDR3 is CASSEGRNYGYTF. The CDR3 DNA sequence: TGTGCCAGCAGTGAAGGTCGTAACTATGGCTACACCTTC.

The chain uses TRBV5-1 and TRBJ1-3; TRBD1 is a possible D gene (6 bases). Trimming stripped 0 bases from V and 0 bases from J, with 10 bases between. Germline CDR1 reads SGHRS; CDR2 reads YFSETQ. The CDR3 spans 16 residues. Written as DNA, the CDR3 is TGCGCCAGCAGCTTGGGGACAGCCTACTCTGGAAACACCATATATTTT. As protein: CASSLGTAYSGNTIYF.

The chain couples TRBV5-1 to TRBJ2-7; D is possibly TRBD2 (6 bases). V lost 5 bases to trimming and J lost 5 bases, with 17 bases between them. CDR3 length: 14 amino acids. The germline V gene has CDR1 SGHRS and CDR2 YFSETQ. Written as DNA, the CDR3 is TGCGCCAGCAGGGCGGGCGCGCGGGGTGACGAGCAGTACTTC. The encoded protein is CASRAGARGDEQYF.

This clone was seen only once. The DNA for the CDR3 is TGTGCCAGTAGTATAGTAGGCCAGGGGGCTACCTACGAGCAGTACTTC. This encodes CASSIVGQGATYEQYF. The chain couples TRBV19 to TRBJ2-7; 8 bases are shared with TRBD1. CDR1 LNHDA and CDR2 SQIVND come from the germline V gene (reference sequence). Trimming cost V 1 base and J 2 bases; bases outside gene matches: 7. The CDR3 loop spans 16 amino acids.

The chain recombines TRBV2 with TRBJ2-3; 9 bases are a match to TRBD1. The V and J ends lost 6 bases and 4 bases, in that order; junction bases with no gene match: 5. This CDR3 is 14 amino acids long. In germline, CDR1 is SNHLY, CDR2 FYNNEI. The CDR3 bases are TGTGCCAGCAGACCCGGGACAGGGTCAGATACGCAGTATTTT. It translates to CASRPGTGSDTQYF.

The chain links TRBV2 to TRBJ1-2; 11 bases map to TRBD1. The CDR3 extends over 21 amino acids. J lost 3 bases, V lost 2 bases, and 20 bases had no gene match. In germline, CDR1 is SNHLY, CDR2 FYNNEI. In nucleotides, the CDR3 is TGTGCCAGCAGTGAAAGGGTCCCCGGACAGGGGGCCTCTTCCCGGGACTATGGCTACACCTTC. Protein product: CASSERVPGQGASSRDYGYTF.

V is TRBV5-1 and J is TRBJ2-2, with TRBD2 matching 8 bases. The J segment lost 0 bases and the V segment lost 2 bases, leaving 0 bases of the junction unmatched. Germline CDR1 SGHRS, CDR2 YFSETQ. The CDR3 covers 15 residues. For the CDR3, the DNA is TGCGCCAGCAGCTTAGCGGGAGCGAACACCGGGGAGCTGTTTTTT. This translates into CASSLAGANTGELFF. Full variable domain (remainder filled in from reference TRBV5-1 and TRBJ2-2): KAGVTQTPRYLIKTRGQQVTLSCSPISGHRSVSWYQQTPGQGLQFLFEYFSETQRNKGNFPGRFSGRQFSNSRSEMNVSTLELGDSALYLCASSLAGANTGELFFGEGSRLTVL.

The count of this clone is one. This chain uses TRBV5-1 with TRBJ2-5; D is perhaps TRBD1 (6 bases). V was cut by 0 bases and J by 3 bases, with 6 bases left in between. The CDR3 consists of 13 residues. Per the germline V gene, CDR1 is SGHRS and CDR2 is YFSETQ. Here the CDR3 DNA reads TGCGCCAGCAGCTTGGAGGGGGAAGAGACCCAGTACTTC. Protein sequence: CASSLEGEETQYF.

The rearrangement joins TRBV4-1 to TRBJ2-1; 9 nucleotides align to TRBD1. The CDR3 contains 15 residues. With 2 bases clipped from V and 5 bases from J, the junction kept 4 bases outside the gene matches. Looked up from germline, CDR1 is MGHRA and CDR2 is YSYEKL. CDR3 nucleotides: TGCGCCAGCAGCCAAACCAGGACAGGGGACAATGAGCAGTTCTTC. Translation: CASSQTRTGDNEQFF.